The present T cell receptor beta chain was sequenced within a study of blood T cell repertoires in COVID-19. Produced via immunoSEQ multiplex PCR; TCRdb's table is partial and in-frame only. The sample holds about 240,000 clones, roughly 89% seen once. This clone was counted a few times. This CDR3 is built from 18 residues. After removal of 0 bases from V and 2 bases from J, the junction contained 6 bases not matched to a gene. Germline loops: CDR1 MGHRA, CDR2 YSYEKL. Participants were placed into cohorts based on the clinical history they reported. Two consecutive negative NP/OP PCR tests, clearance, or resolved symptoms defined Cohort 3 recovery.

V and J are TRBV4-1 and TRBJ2-3, with 12 bases that match TRBD1. This TCR came from a man in his forties who had recovered from COVID-19. Material: PBMCs or T cells enriched from blood (not recorded which). The CDR3 region is CASSQDRDRGLITDTQYF. The CDR3 DNA is TGCGCCAGCAGCCAAGATCGGGACAGGGGGCTCATCACAGATACGCAGTATTTT.